The 14 T cell receptor beta chains reported below all come from one sample, sequenced in a study of T-cell memory formation after mild COVID-19. TCRdb reanalysed the 5' RACE reads using MiXCR and keeps one entry per CDR3 protein. The sample consists of 350,000 to 500,000 distinct CDR3 sequences, around 18% of them appearing once. Sequencing input: PBMCs or a T cell subset sorted from them (not recorded which). These receptors originate from an adult woman who had mild COVID-19 (a few samples of this study predate the infection). Cell type and time point are not known.

There are many counts of this clonotype. The chain is built from TRBV7-3 and TRBJ2-3; D is perhaps TRBD2 (5 bases). Germline values: CDR1 SGHTA, CDR2 FQGTGA. Trimming left V 4 bases short and J 0 bases short, with 8 bases between. There are 14 residues in the CDR3. CDR3 sequence: CASSSGISTDTQYF. The CDR3 DNA sequence: TGTGCCAGCAGCTCCGGGATTAGCACAGATACGCAGTATTTT.

This clonotype came up a few times. The rearrangement joins TRBV7-2 to TRBJ2-3, with 7 nucleotides matching TRBD2. After removal of 6 bases from V and 1 base from J, the junction contained 7 bases not matched to a gene. CDR1 and CDR2 from the germline V gene are SGHTA and FQGNSA. CDR3 length equals 15 residues. The CDR3 coding sequence is TGTGCCAGCAGTCCAAGGACTAGTCGCACAGATACGCAGTATTTT. This codes for CASSPRTSRTDTQYF.

This clonotype showed up just a few times. The chain carries TRBV18 and TRBJ2-1; D is perhaps TRBD2 (6 bases). Per germline, CDR1 KGHSH and CDR2 LQKENI. There are 16 residues in the CDR3. V lost 3 bases, J lost 2 bases, and 14 bases lay in between. CDR3 in amino acids: CASSPNHGEAYNEQFF. The CDR3 coding sequence is TGTGCCAGCTCACCGAATCACGGGGAGGCCTACAATGAGCAGTTCTTC.

The V and J genes are TRBV12-3 or TRBV12-4 and TRBJ2-2; D call uncertain. The CDR3 runs 14 residues. Trimming pared 6 bases from V and 4 bases from J, leaving 12 bases between. CDR3 nucleotides: TGTGCCAGCAGGACCCAGACGGCCACCGGGGAGCTGTTTTTT. Protein product: CASRTQTATGELFF.

The chain employs TRBV5-6 and TRBJ2-3; 7 nucleotides line up with TRBD2. V lost 0 bases and J lost 5; bases outside the gene matches: 9. This CDR3 contains 16 residues. Germline CDR1 is SGHDT and CDR2 is YYEEEE. CDR3 loop: CASSLAGGTRKDTQYF. CDR3 nucleotides: TGTGCCAGCAGCTTGGCCGGGGGGACTCGCAAAGATACGCAGTATTTT.

This clonotype was observed a handful of times. V usage is TRBV3-1 and J usage is TRBJ2-5; 7 nucleotides align to TRBD2. Trimming at V came to 0 bases and at J to 6 bases, leaving 13 bases not matched to a gene. The CDR3 length is 17 residues. Germline V gene lookup returns CDR1 LGHDT and CDR2 YNNKEL (reference sequence). The chain's CDR3 is CASSQESPQGLIKTQYF. Written as DNA, the CDR3 is TGTGCCAGCAGCCAAGAATCCCCTCAGGGACTAATAAAGACCCAGTACTTC.

V is TRBV29-1 and J is TRBJ1-4; the match to TRBD1 covers 7 bases. Losses at the gene ends were 6 bases for V and 2 bases for J; bases not matched to a gene: 0. Per the germline V gene, CDR1 is SQVTM and CDR2 is ANQGSEA. There are 12 residues in the CDR3. The CDR3 spells CSVTGTNEKLFF. CDR3 nucleotide sequence: TGCAGCGTGACAGGGACTAATGAAAAACTGTTTTTT.

The rearrangement links TRBV30 to TRBJ1-1; D uncertain. Looked up from germline, CDR1 is GTSNPN and CDR2 is SVGIG (reference sequence). The CDR3 is 11 amino acids. Trimming took 1 base from V and 4 from J, leaving 4 bases between them. The DNA for the CDR3 is TGTGCCTGGAGTGAGAGCACTGAAGCTTTCTTT. Protein sequence: CAWSESTEAFF.

This clonotype appeared many times. The genes are TRBV9 and TRBJ1-4, with D uncertain. Germline CDR1 reads SGDLS; CDR2 reads YYNGEE. This CDR3 spans 16 amino acids. Trimming cost V 4 bases and J 7 bases, with 20 bases left between them. DNA of the CDR3: TGTGCCAGCAGCCCCCGTTTTACCCAACTGGGTGAAAAACTGTTTTTT. Translation gives CASSPRFTQLGEKLFF.

This clonotype was seen a handful of times. The chain joins TRBV4-1 to TRBJ1-2, with 10 bases fitting TRBD1. V dropped 7 bases and J dropped 2; count of bases not matched to a gene: 4. The CDR3 has 14 amino acids. Germline CDR1 and CDR2: MGHRA and YSYEKL. The CDR3 coding sequence is TGCGCCAGCACCACGGGACAGGGGAACTATGGCTACACCTTC. Its translation: CASTTGQGNYGYTF.

This clonotype was detected only a few times. This chain uses TRBV12-3 or TRBV12-4 with TRBJ1-1; D remains unclear. Trimming left V 2 bases short and J 1 base short, with 5 bases between. The CDR3 has 13 amino acids. CDR3 sequence (DNA): TGTGCCAGCAGTTTAATGGAGAACACTGAAGCTTTCTTT. Protein product: CASSLMENTEAFF.

The table lists this clonotype with a few counts. The rearrangement uses TRBV30 and TRBJ1-1; D perhaps matches TRBD1 (5 bases). The CDR3 runs to 11 residues. CDR1 and CDR2 (germline): GTSNPN, SVGIG (reference sequence). Trimming shortened V by 5 bases and J by 3 bases, and 7 bases separated the two germline ends. CDR3 region: CAWGGYTEAFF. As DNA, the CDR3 is TGTGCCTGGGGGGGGTACACTGAAGCTTTCTTT. The full variable domain, with the rest looked up from reference TRBV30 and TRBJ1-1, is SQTIHQWPATLVQPVGSPLSLECTVEGTSNPNLYWYRQAAGRGLQLLFYSVGIGQISSEVPQNLSASRPQDRQFILSSKKLLLSDSGFYLCAWGGYTEAFFGQGTRLTVV.

The chain couples TRBV29-1 to TRBJ1-2; a weak D match, TRBD1 (6 bases). V dropped 5 bases and J dropped 4 bases, with 8 bases sitting between them. CDR1 SQVTM and CDR2 ANQGSEA come from the germline V gene. The CDR3 totals 11 residues. The CDR3 loop reads CSVQTGYGYTF. In nucleotides, the CDR3 is TGCAGCGTTCAGACAGGCTATGGCTACACCTTC.

This clonotype has a handful of counts. V is TRBV4-2 and J is TRBJ2-7, with D perhaps being TRBD1 or TRBD2 (5 bases each). Trimming removed 5 bases from V and 4 bases from J, with 18 bases in between. CDR1 is LGHNA and CDR2 is YNFKEQ in the germline V gene. The length of the CDR3 is 15 residues. The CDR3 here is CASSSVRDPFYEQYF. In nucleotides, the CDR3 is TGTGCCAGCAGCTCCGTTCGGGACCCATTTTACGAGCAGTACTTC.